What follows are 25 T cell receptor beta chains derived from one specimen sequenced in a study of T cell changes during pregnancy in multiple sclerosis. Clones were read by immunoSEQ multiplex PCR, and TCRdb kept only the in-frame ones, dropping some. The sample lists about 80,000 clones, 92% occurring once. Sample: peripheral blood, taken before pregnancy. Source of these receptors: a female donor with multiple sclerosis, enrolled in a pregnancy study.

The CDR3 bases are TGTGCCAGCAGCTTGGGGGGAGGTCCCTACGAGCAGTACTTC. This gives the protein CASSLGGGPYEQYF. The J gene is TRBJ2-7, the V gene TRBV7-6; maybe TRBD2 (6 bases). V lost 3 bases and J 2 bases, leaving 11 bases between the germline ends. Germline-derived CDR1 and CDR2 are SGHVS and FNYEAQ. This CDR3 region has 14 residues.

The chain has TRBV7-6 and TRBJ2-5; D perhaps matches TRBD1 (6 bases). CDR1 is SGHVS, CDR2 FNYEAQ, per germline. This CDR3 contains 14 residues. V gave up 2 bases and J gave up 4 bases, with 11 bases separating them. The CDR3 DNA reads as TGTGCCAGCAGCTTACAGGGGAGTCGAGAGACCCAGTACTTC. This gives the protein CASSLQGSRETQYF.

The CDR3 protein is CASSVGGGRANEKLFF. The CDR3 coding sequence is TGTGCCAGCAGCGTAGGGGGCGGAAGAGCTAATGAAAAACTGTTTTTT. V is TRBV9 and J is TRBJ1-4, with D perhaps TRBD1 (5 bases). V dropped 0 bases and J dropped 3 bases, with 12 bases sitting between them. The germline CDR1 and CDR2 sequences are SGDLS and YYNGEE. CDR3 length: 16 residues. The variable domain in full, completed from reference TRBV9 and TRBJ1-4, reads DSGVTQTPKHLITATGQRVTLRCSPRSGDLSVYWYQQSLDQGLQFLIQYYNGEERAKGNILERFSAQQFPDLHSELNLSSLELGDSALYFCASSVGGGRANEKLFFGSGTQLSVL.

This chain joins TRBV19 and TRBJ2-7, with 8 bases aligning to TRBD1. The CDR3 is 13 residues long. V lost 1 base to trimming and J lost 8 bases; unmatched junction nucleotides: 4. Germline V gene data show CDR1 as LNHDA and CDR2 as SQIVND (reference sequence). The CDR3 region has the DNA TGTGCCAGTAGTATAGCGGACAGGGTGAAGCAGTACTTC. It translates to CASSIADRVKQYF.

The chain is built from TRBV28 and TRBJ1-2, with a tentative D call TRBD1 (5 bases). The CDR3 consists of 15 residues. The ends were cut back, 3 bases at V and 4 bases at J, with 15 bases in the middle. Germline V gene sequence: CDR1 MDHEN, CDR2 SYDVKM. As DNA, the CDR3 is TGTGCCAGCAGTTTTGGGGGGGGGAGCGCCTATGGCTACACCTTC. It specifies CASSFGGGSAYGYTF.

The chain carries TRBV11-2 and TRBJ2-6, with a tentative D call TRBD1 (5 bases). CDR3 length equals 18 residues. With 5 bases removed from V and 2 bases from J, the gap between germline ends came to 19 bases. The germline CDR1 and CDR2 sequences are SGHAT and FQNNGV. The CDR3: CASSLRQGSATGANVLTF. The CDR3 DNA reads as TGTGCCAGCAGCCTAAGGCAGGGATCAGCAACTGGGGCCAACGTCCTGACTTTC.

This chain joins TRBV6-1 and TRBJ2-3; 8 nucleotides align to TRBD1. Germline assignment: CDR1 MNHNS and CDR2 SASEGT. J lost 5 bases, V lost 8 bases, and 9 bases had no gene match. The CDR3 extends over 14 amino acids. The CDR3 protein is CASLAGGLGDTQYF. The CDR3 DNA is TGTGCCAGCCTCGCAGGGGGCCTTGGAGATACGCAGTATTTT.

This clone was observed a single time. The chain has TRBV10-3 and TRBJ2-7; D might be TRBD1 (5 bases). CDR1 ENHRY and CDR2 SYGVKD come from the germline V gene. The CDR3 contains 13 residues. V lost 6 bases, J lost 6 bases, and 15 bases lay in between. CDR3 loop: CAISNLGVGEQYF. The CDR3 DNA reads as TGTGCCATCAGCAACCTAGGGGTAGGCGAGCAGTACTTC.

The chain joins TRBV6-7 to TRBJ1-5, with TRBD1 as a possible D gene (5 bases). TRBV6-7 is an open reading frame, and its role is uncertain. V dropped 5 bases and J dropped 5 bases, with 19 bases sitting between them. The CDR3 consists of 16 residues. The CDR3 is CASSPLRQQPYQPQHF. In DNA, the CDR3 is TGTGCCAGCAGTCCACTCCGACAGCAACCCTATCAGCCCCAGCATTTT.

This clone was detected only once. V and J are TRBV28 and TRBJ2-3; D is perhaps TRBD2 (6 bases). Germline CDR1 and CDR2: MDHEN and SYDVKM. V was shortened by 7 bases and J by 0 bases, with 14 bases between the two germline ends. This CDR3 is built from 15 residues. CDR3 residues: CASTHGTLSTDTQYF. The CDR3 bases are TGTGCCAGCACCCACGGGACTCTTAGCACAGATACGCAGTATTTT.

The rearrangement joins TRBV7-8 to TRBJ1-5; TRBD1 is a possible D gene (6 bases). This CDR3 is built from 16 residues. Trimming shortened V by 1 base and J by 7 bases, and 17 bases separated the two germline ends. Looked up from germline, CDR1 is SGHVS and CDR2 is FQNEAQ. The CDR3 DNA follows: TGTGCCAGCAGCTTAGAGTGGACAGATGGGATCCAGCCCCAGCATTTT. As protein: CASSLEWTDGIQPQHF. Variable domain in full (rest from reference TRBV7-8 and TRBJ1-5): GAGVSQSPRYKVAKRGQDVALRCDPISGHVSLFWYQQALGQGPEFLTYFQNEAQLDKSGLPSDRFFAERPEGSVSTLKIQRTQQEDSAVYLCASSLEWTDGIQPQHFGDGTRLSIL.

V is TRBV27 and J is TRBJ2-5, with 8 nucleotides matching TRBD2. Per the germline V gene, CDR1 is MNHEY and CDR2 is SMNVEV (reference sequence). This CDR3 is 13 amino acids long. The J segment lost 9 bases and the V segment lost 5 bases, leaving 8 bases of the junction unmatched. CDR3 nucleotides: TGTGCCAGCAGTGGATCGGGGGGGAGGTCCCAGTACTTC. It is translated as CASSGSGGRSQYF.

V is TRBV9 and J is TRBJ1-5, with D unclear. From germline, CDR1 is SGDLS and CDR2 YYNGEE. Trimming took 0 bases from V and 3 from J, leaving 10 bases between them. CDR3 length: 15 amino acids. The CDR3 nucleotides read TGTGCCAGCAGCGTAGGATCAGGCTTCAATCAGCCCCAGCATTTT. Protein product: CASSVGSGFNQPQHF. Full variable domain (missing parts from reference TRBV9 and TRBJ1-5): DSGVTQTPKHLITATGQRVTLRCSPRSGDLSVYWYQQSLDQGLQFLIQYYNGEERAKGNILERFSAQQFPDLHSELNLSSLELGDSALYFCASSVGSGFNQPQHFGDGTRLSIL.

V and J are TRBV5-1 and TRBJ2-1, with 13 bases identical to TRBD2. The CDR3 is 15 residues long. Germline trimming cut 2 bases from V and 6 bases from J; bases unmatched to any gene: 2. The germline V gene has CDR1 SGHRS and CDR2 YFSETQ. The CDR3 DNA follows: TGCGCCAGCAGCTTACTAGCGGGAGGGTCCAATGAGCAGTTCTTC. It specifies CASSLLAGGSNEQFF.

The V gene is TRBV2, the J gene TRBJ2-7, with 8 bases fitting TRBD1. The germline CDR1 and CDR2 sequences are SNHLY and FYNNEI. This CDR3 has 14 residues. The J segment lost 2 bases and the V segment lost 8 bases, leaving 8 bases of the junction unmatched. The CDR3 region has the DNA TGTGCCAGCGGTGGACAGGGTGGACCCTACGAGCAGTACTTC. Translated, it gives CASGGQGGPYEQYF.

This clone was detected only once. The chain links TRBV6-5 to TRBJ2-3; 8 bases map to TRBD2. CDR1 is MNHEY, CDR2 SVGAGI, per germline. Trimming removed 0 bases from V and 4 bases from J; junction bases left unmatched: 6. The CDR3 has 16 residues. CDR3 nucleotides: TGTGCCAGCAGTTACTCGGCGGGAGGTATCTCAGATACGCAGTATTTT. It specifies CASSYSAGGISDTQYF.

The chain carries TRBV6-6 and TRBJ1-2; 7 bases match TRBD1. This CDR3 contains 13 residues. Germline CDR1 reads MNHNY; CDR2 reads SVGAGI (reference sequence). Losses at the gene ends were 6 bases for V and 3 bases for J; bases not matched to a gene: 4. CDR3: CASRPGTDYGYTF. For the CDR3, the DNA is TGTGCCAGCAGACCCGGGACAGACTATGGCTACACCTTC.

This clone was seen once. J is TRBJ2-3 and V is TRBV10-3; TRBD2 aligns across 14 bases. Germline CDR1 reads ENHRY; CDR2 reads SYGVKD. The CDR3 contains 15 residues. With 6 bases clipped from V and 3 bases from J, the junction kept 2 bases outside the gene matches. DNA of the CDR3: TGTGCCATCAGGGGGACTAGCGGGAGTACAGATACGCAGTATTTT. As protein: CAIRGTSGSTDTQYF.

DNA of the CDR3: TGTGCCAGTATGTCGGGATACTATGAGCAGTTCTTC. Translation: CASMSGYYEQFF. The J gene is TRBJ2-1, the V gene TRBV19, with D tentatively TRBD2 (5 bases). The V gene lost 7 bases and the J gene lost 8 bases, with 12 bases spanning the gap. CDR1 is LNHDA and CDR2 is SQIVND in the germline V gene (reference sequence). CDR3 length: 12 amino acids.

The rearrangement uses TRBV4-1 and TRBJ2-1; 9 positions match TRBD2. V lost 0 bases, J lost 3 bases, and 6 bases stayed unmatched. The CDR3 runs 17 residues. Germline V lookup: CDR1 MGHRA, CDR2 YSYEKL. The CDR3 coding sequence is TGCGCCAGCAGCCAAGAGTTAGTACTAGCGGGCTACAATGAGCAGTTCTTC. Translating it yields CASSQELVLAGYNEQFF.

The chain is built from TRBV6-1 and TRBJ1-1; 7 nucleotides align to TRBD1. The CDR3 is made up of 15 amino acids. V was pared by 0 bases and J by 4 bases, with 5 bases of the junction left unmatched. Germline V gives CDR1 MNHNS, CDR2 SASEGT. The DNA of the CDR3 is TGTGCCAGCAGTGAAGCAGCGACAGGGAGCACTGAAGCTTTCTTT. Translation gives CASSEAATGSTEAFF.

The CDR3, as DNA: TGCGCCAGCAGCCGTTTACTAGCGGCAGAAAACATTCAGTACTTC. It codes for CASSRLLAAENIQYF. The chain has TRBV4-1 and TRBJ2-4; 8 bases agree with TRBD2. This CDR3 has 15 residues. From germline, CDR1 is MGHRA and CDR2 YSYEKL. V dropped 4 bases and J dropped 5; count of bases not matched to a gene: 7.

Written as DNA, the CDR3 is TGTGCCAGCAGTTGGACAGGGGCCAACTATGGCTACACCTTC. As protein: CASSWTGANYGYTF. The rearrangement joins TRBV6-5 to TRBJ1-2; 9 positions agree with TRBD1. Unmatched junction bases numbered 2, after V lost 4 bases and J lost 2 bases. Germline V gene lookup returns CDR1 MNHEY and CDR2 SVGAGI. This CDR3 is built from 14 residues.

The chain uses TRBV2 and TRBJ2-3, with TRBD1 matching 8 bases. Germline V gene data show CDR1 as SNHLY and CDR2 as FYNNEI. This CDR3 is built from 17 residues. V trimming: 4 bases; J trimming: 4 bases; junction bases outside the gene matches: 13. CDR3: CASSAGRTGSWSDTQYF. CDR3 sequence (DNA): TGTGCCAGCAGTGCTGGACGGACAGGGTCGTGGTCAGATACGCAGTATTTT.

CDR3 nucleotide sequence: TGTGCCACCAGCACTCGCCAGGGGGCGGCCTACAATGAGCAGTTCTTC. Translated: CATSTRQGAAYNEQFF. The chain has TRBV15 and TRBJ2-1; TRBD1 agrees at 8 bases. CDR1 and CDR2 (germline): LNHNV, YYDKDF (reference sequence). The J segment lost 2 bases and the V segment lost 4 bases, leaving 7 bases of the junction unmatched. The CDR3 runs to 16 residues.